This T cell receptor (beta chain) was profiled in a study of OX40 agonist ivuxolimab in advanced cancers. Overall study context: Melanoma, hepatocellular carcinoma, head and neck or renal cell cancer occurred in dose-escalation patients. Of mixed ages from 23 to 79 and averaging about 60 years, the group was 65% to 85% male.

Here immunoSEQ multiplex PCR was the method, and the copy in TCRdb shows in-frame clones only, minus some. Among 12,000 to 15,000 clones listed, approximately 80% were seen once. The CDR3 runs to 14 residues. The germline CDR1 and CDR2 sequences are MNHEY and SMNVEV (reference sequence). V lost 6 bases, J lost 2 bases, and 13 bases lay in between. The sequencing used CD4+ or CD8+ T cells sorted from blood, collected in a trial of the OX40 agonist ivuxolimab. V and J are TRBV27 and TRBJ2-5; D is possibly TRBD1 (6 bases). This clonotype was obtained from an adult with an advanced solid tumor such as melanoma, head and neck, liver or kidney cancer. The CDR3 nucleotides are TGTGCCAGCAGCCGGCAGGGGTTTCAAGAGACCCAGTACTTC. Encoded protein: CASSRQGFQETQYF.